The rows below give T cell receptor beta chains drawn from one sample of a study of blood T cells in healthy people across ages. TCRdb re-analysed the 5' RACE reads in MiXCR, keeping a single row per CDR3 protein. The table lists approximately 760,000 distinct CDR3 sequences, 25% of them singletons. This sample also appeared in a second study, on T cells of mothers and their children.

The sample consisted of blood. These receptors all come from a boy aged 5-17 years in good health. Both conserved end residues are part of each CDR3. Each record gives: clone size, J gene, V gene, D gene, CDR3 DNA, CDR3 protein. The D gene is left open where the match is weak. Clone size is given for some rows only: seen once, a few or many times, or a class if the clone is expanded.

clone size: .; J gene: TRBJ2-7; V gene: TRBV27; D gene: .; CDR3 DNA: TGTGCCAGCAGGCTTAGAAGCTCCTACGAGCAGTACTTC; CDR3 protein: CASRLRSSYEQYF
clone size: .; J gene: TRBJ2-1; V gene: TRBV5-1; D gene: .; CDR3 DNA: TGCGCCAGCAGCTTTCCCCGGGCCGATAAATCCTACAATGAGCAGTTCTTC; CDR3 protein: CASSFPRADKSYNEQFF
clone size: .; J gene: TRBJ2-1; V gene: TRBV12-3/TRBV12-4; D gene: TRBD2; CDR3 DNA: TGTGCCAGCAGTAACCCGACTAGCGGGGAATCCTACAATGAGCAGTTCTTC; CDR3 protein: CASSNPTSGESYNEQFF
clone size: few; J gene: TRBJ2-7; V gene: TRBV6-6; D gene: TRBD1; CDR3 DNA: TGTGCCTGCAGTCAAGGACAGGGGCACCCTAGCGAGCAGTACTTC; CDR3 protein: CACSQGQGHPSEQYF
clone size: few; J gene: TRBJ2-1; V gene: TRBV24-1; D gene: .; CDR3 DNA: TGTGCCACCAGAGCCTCAGGGAACAATGAGCAGTTCTTC; CDR3 protein: CATRASGNNEQFF
clone size: few; J gene: TRBJ2-5; V gene: TRBV10-3; D gene: .; CDR3 DNA: TGTGCCATCAGTGAAAAGGGGGAGACCCAGTACTTC; CDR3 protein: CAISEKGETQYF
clone size: .; J gene: TRBJ2-1; V gene: TRBV6-1; D gene: .; CDR3 DNA: TGTGCCAGCAGTGAAATAGTCGGCTGGCAGTTCTTC; CDR3 protein: CASSEIVGWQFF
clone size: few; J gene: TRBJ2-3; V gene: TRBV7-2; D gene: TRBD1; CDR3 DNA: TGTGCCAGCAGCTCCAGGACAGGGGCTGGCGCAGATACGCAGTATTTT; CDR3 protein: CASSSRTGAGADTQYF
clone size: few; J gene: TRBJ1-6; V gene: TRBV12-3/TRBV12-4; D gene: TRBD1; CDR3 DNA: TGTGCCAGCAGTACCACGCTTCTTGGCAGGGGGTATTCACCCCTCCACTTT; CDR3 protein: CASSTTLLGRGYSPLHF
clone size: few; J gene: TRBJ2-7; V gene: TRBV5-1; D gene: TRBD2; CDR3 DNA: TGCGCCAGCAGCCCGCGGTTTACTAGCGACGAGCAGTACTTC; CDR3 protein: CASSPRFTSDEQYF
clone size: few; J gene: TRBJ2-5; V gene: TRBV6-6; D gene: TRBD2; CDR3 DNA: TGTGCCAGCAGTTACATAGCGGGACAAGAGACCCAGTACTTC; CDR3 protein: CASSYIAGQETQYF
clone size: .; J gene: TRBJ1-1; V gene: TRBV4-3; D gene: .; CDR3 DNA: TGCGCCAGCAGCCAAGTTGGGGGGCAGTTGACTGAAGCTTTCTTT; CDR3 protein: CASSQVGGQLTEAFF
clone size: few; J gene: TRBJ2-3; V gene: TRBV19; D gene: TRBD2; CDR3 DNA: TGTGCCAGTAGTATTACCGGGACTACCACGAATACGCAGTATTTT; CDR3 protein: CASSITGTTTNTQYF
clone size: .; J gene: TRBJ2-7; V gene: TRBV20-1; D gene: .; CDR3 DNA: TGCAGTGCTAGAGATGCGGGTTTTGGCTCCTACGAGCAGTACTTC; CDR3 protein: CSARDAGFGSYEQYF
clone size: few; J gene: TRBJ2-5; V gene: TRBV29-1; D gene: .; CDR3 DNA: TGCAGCGTTACCAAAGAGACCCAGTACTTC; CDR3 protein: CSVTKETQYF
clone size: .; J gene: TRBJ1-4; V gene: TRBV28; D gene: .; CDR3 DNA: TGTGCCACTACAACCCCCAGGGCCGGTTTGGAAAATGAAAAACTGTTTTTT; CDR3 protein: CATTTPRAGLENEKLFF
clone size: .; J gene: TRBJ2-7; V gene: TRBV29-1; D gene: .; CDR3 DNA: TGCAGCGCAGGCCCAGGACCGATTGGGGAGCAGTACTTC; CDR3 protein: CSAGPGPIGEQYF
clone size: few; J gene: TRBJ2-5; V gene: TRBV7-6; D gene: TRBD2; CDR3 DNA: TGTGCCAGCACGACTAGCGGGGGTATTGAGACCCAGTACTTC; CDR3 protein: CASTTSGGIETQYF
clone size: few; J gene: TRBJ2-7; V gene: TRBV12-3/TRBV12-4; D gene: .; CDR3 DNA: TGTGCCAGCAGAGCCTTAACAGGGACCTACGAGCAGTACTTC; CDR3 protein: CASRALTGTYEQYF
clone size: .; J gene: TRBJ1-2; V gene: TRBV20-1; D gene: .; CDR3 DNA: TGCAGTGCGCCAGTATTTGGGGTTTTGGCCAACTATGGCTACACCTTC; CDR3 protein: CSAPVFGVLANYGYTF
clone size: .; J gene: TRBJ2-1; V gene: TRBV12-3/TRBV12-4; D gene: TRBD2; CDR3 DNA: TGTGCCAGCAGTTCCTTTAGCGGGAGGGCCGCCTACAATGAGCAGTTCTTC; CDR3 protein: CASSSFSGRAAYNEQFF
clone size: few; J gene: TRBJ1-5; V gene: TRBV6-1; D gene: .; CDR3 DNA: TGTGCCAGCAGTGAAGAGCCAGGGGTCAATCAGCCCCAGCATTTT; CDR3 protein: CASSEEPGVNQPQHF
clone size: .; J gene: TRBJ2-1; V gene: TRBV19; D gene: .; CDR3 DNA: TGTGCCAGTAGTTGGGGACTCAACAATGAGCAGTTCTTC; CDR3 protein: CASSWGLNNEQFF
clone size: .; J gene: TRBJ2-7; V gene: TRBV6-5; D gene: .; CDR3 DNA: TGTGCCAGCAGTTACGGGGATAACGGCTACGAGCAGTACTTC; CDR3 protein: CASSYGDNGYEQYF
clone size: .; J gene: TRBJ2-3; V gene: TRBV2; D gene: .; CDR3 DNA: TGTGCCAGCAGTGGTACCTGGGGAGGAGATACGCAGTATTTT; CDR3 protein: CASSGTWGGDTQYF
clone size: few; J gene: TRBJ2-7; V gene: TRBV12-3/TRBV12-4; D gene: .; CDR3 DNA: TGTGCCAGCAGTTTTCCAGGGTTAAGCGAGCAGTACTTC; CDR3 protein: CASSFPGLSEQYF
clone size: few; J gene: TRBJ2-1; V gene: TRBV20-1; D gene: TRBD2; CDR3 DNA: TGCAGTGCTTCCGGGGGGAGGGCCTGCAATGAGCAGTTCTTC; CDR3 protein: CSASGGRACNEQFF
clone size: .; J gene: TRBJ2-7; V gene: TRBV20-1; D gene: TRBD1; CDR3 DNA: TGCAGTGCTAGTCGGCGGACAGGCAACTACGAGCAGTACTTC; CDR3 protein: CSASRRTGNYEQYF
clone size: .; J gene: TRBJ2-5; V gene: TRBV11-2; D gene: TRBD2; CDR3 DNA: TGTGCCAGCAGCAACTCTAGCGGGGGGGCTGGAGAGACCCAGTACTTC; CDR3 protein: CASSNSSGGAGETQYF
clone size: .; J gene: TRBJ2-7; V gene: TRBV7-9; D gene: TRBD2; CDR3 DNA: TGTGCCAGCAGCCCTCGGCTAGCGGGGGAACCCTACGAGCAGTACTTC; CDR3 protein: CASSPRLAGEPYEQYF
clone size: few; J gene: TRBJ1-1; V gene: TRBV18; D gene: .; CDR3 DNA: TGTGCCAGCCTGGGAGGGACCACTGAAGCTTTCTTT; CDR3 protein: CASLGGTTEAFF
clone size: .; J gene: TRBJ2-3; V gene: TRBV5-5; D gene: .; CDR3 DNA: TGTGCCAGCAGCAACGGAGTGGCAGGGTTTTTAGATACGCAGTATTTT; CDR3 protein: CASSNGVAGFLDTQYF